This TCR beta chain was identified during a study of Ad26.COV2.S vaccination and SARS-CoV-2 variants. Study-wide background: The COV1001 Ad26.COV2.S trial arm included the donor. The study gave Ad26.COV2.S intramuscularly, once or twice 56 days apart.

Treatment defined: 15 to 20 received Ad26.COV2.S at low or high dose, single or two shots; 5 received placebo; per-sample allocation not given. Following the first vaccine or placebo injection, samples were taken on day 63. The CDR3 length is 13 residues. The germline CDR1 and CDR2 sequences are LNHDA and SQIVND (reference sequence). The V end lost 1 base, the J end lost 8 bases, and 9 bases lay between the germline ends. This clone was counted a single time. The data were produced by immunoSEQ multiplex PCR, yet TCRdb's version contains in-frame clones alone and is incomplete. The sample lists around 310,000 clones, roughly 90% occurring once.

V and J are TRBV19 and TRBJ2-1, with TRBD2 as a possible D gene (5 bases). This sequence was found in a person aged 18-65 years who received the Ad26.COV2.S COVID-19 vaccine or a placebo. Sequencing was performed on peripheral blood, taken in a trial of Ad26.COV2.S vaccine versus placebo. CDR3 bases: TGTGCCAGTAGTATAGTTTGGGGAGATGAGCAGTTCTTC. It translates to CASSIVWGDEQFF.